The TCR beta chain under discussion was sequenced for a study of OX40 agonist ivuxolimab in advanced cancers. Study findings and constraints: On average, CD8+ T cells had more expanded clones than CD4+. Some patients who did not respond also had low normalized T-cell clonal expansion.

Profiling relied on immunoSEQ multiplex PCR, and the TCRdb table lists in-frame clones only, not all of them. The sample has nearly 70,000 clones, roughly 80% seen once. With respect to this clone: Its antigen is not identified.

V was shortened by 5 bases and J by 2 bases, with 6 bases between the two germline ends. The CDR3 is 13 amino acids. The germline V gene has CDR1 KGHSH and CDR2 LQKENI. The origin of this receptor is an adult with an advanced solid tumor such as melanoma, head and neck, liver or kidney cancer. Sequenced here: CD4+ or CD8+ T cells sorted from blood, sampled in a trial of the OX40 agonist ivuxolimab. This chain connects TRBV18 to TRBJ2-2; D unclear. The CDR3 nucleotides read TGTGCCAGCTCAGGGTCCAACACCGGGGAGCTGTTTTTT. Its translation is CASSGSNTGELFF.